The rows below give T cell receptor beta chains drawn from one sample of a study of a mutant IDH1 vaccine in newly diagnosed glioma. No antigen has been identified for these receptors. The repertoire was sequenced with immunoSEQ multiplex PCR; TCRdb's copy has only in-frame clones and lacks some. The table has some 42,000 clones, 75% to 85% seen once. The sample here was PBMCs, taken from a glioma patient whose treatment included an IDH1 peptide vaccine. Source of these receptors: a woman aged 45-65 years with glioma. CDR3s include the opening cysteine and the closing phenylalanine or tryptophan. The D gene is left open where the match is weak. Clone size is not always given. Where it is, it says once, few, many or a class for expanded clones.

CASRLGGNTGELFF | TGCGCCAGCAGGCTTGGCGGGAACACCGGGGAGCTGTTTTTT | . | 14 | TRBJ2-2 | TRBV4-1 | once
CASSSFPSGTGDQPQHF | TGTGCCAGCAGTTCCTTTCCATCCGGGACAGGGGATCAGCCCCAGCATTTT | TRBD1 | 17 | TRBJ1-5 | TRBV27 | .
CASSLQGSYGYTF | TGTGCCAGCAGCTTACAGGGGAGCTATGGCTACACCTTC | . | 13 | TRBJ1-2 | TRBV7-2 | few
CSVHLGAGGGTEAFF | TGCAGCGTTCATTTGGGGGCAGGGGGAGGCACTGAAGCTTTCTTT | TRBD1 | 15 | TRBJ1-1 | TRBV29-1 | .
CASSEGGIYGYTF | TGTGCCAGCAGTGAGGGGGGGATCTATGGCTACACCTTC | . | 13 | TRBJ1-2 | TRBV6-1 | .
CASSETVDQPQHF | TGTGCCAGCAGTGAAACAGTCGATCAGCCCCAGCATTTT | . | 13 | TRBJ1-5 | TRBV6-1 | .
CASSVGRRNTGELFF | TGTGCCAGCAGCGTAGGCCGAAGGAACACCGGGGAGCTGTTTTTT | . | 15 | TRBJ2-2 | TRBV9 | .
CASSAGWGTEHEQYF | TGTGCCAGCAGCGCAGGGTGGGGGACAGAACACGAGCAGTACTTC | TRBD1 | 15 | TRBJ2-7 | TRBV9 | .
CASSESSYKLFF | TGTGCCAGCAGTGAATCGAGCTACAAACTGTTTTTT | . | 12 | TRBJ1-4 | TRBV6-1 | few
CAWSSSGINSPLHF | TGTGCCTGGAGCTCGTCCGGAATTAATTCACCCCTCCACTTT | . | 14 | TRBJ1-6 | TRBV30 | .
CASRVDRGLYGYTF | TGTGCCAGCAGGGTAGACAGGGGGCTGTATGGCTACACCTTC | TRBD1 | 14 | TRBJ1-2 | TRBV5-6 | .
CASSLARDSSYNEQFF | TGTGCCAGCAGCCTGGCCCGGGACAGCTCCTACAATGAGCAGTTCTTC | TRBD1 | 16 | TRBJ2-1 | TRBV11-2 | .
CASGTYSYNEQFF | TGTGCCAGCGGGACCTACTCCTACAATGAGCAGTTCTTC | . | 13 | TRBJ2-1 | TRBV6-6 | .
CASSVESWGQGFGNTIYF | TGTGCCAGCAGCGTAGAAAGTTGGGGACAGGGGTTCGGAAACACCATATATTTT | TRBD1 | 18 | TRBJ1-3 | TRBV9 | .
CASKGTETYSNQPQHF | TGTGCCAGCAAAGGGACAGAGACTTATAGCAATCAGCCCCAGCATTTT | TRBD1 | 16 | TRBJ1-5 | TRBV6-6 | .
CASRGFSYEQYF | TGTGCCAGCAGGGGGTTCTCCTACGAGCAGTACTTC | . | 12 | TRBJ2-7 | TRBV6-1 | .
CASSYSSGGDYEQYF | TGTGCCAGCAGTTACTCGAGCGGGGGGGATTACGAGCAGTACTTC | TRBD2 | 15 | TRBJ2-7 | TRBV6-5 | .
CASSDGYSGNTIYF | TGTGCCAGCAGCGACGGGTACTCTGGAAACACCATATATTTT | . | 14 | TRBJ1-3 | TRBV6-5 | .
CAWSVGGKVEKLFF | TGTGCCTGGAGTGTAGGAGGGAAGGTGGAAAAACTGTTTTTT | . | 14 | TRBJ1-4 | TRBV30 | .
CSVEPQGGKGQYF | TGCAGCGTTGAACCCCAGGGGGGAAAGGGGCAGTATTTT | . | 13 | TRBJ2-3 | TRBV29-1 | .
CASSPPPGTGTDTQYF | TGTGCCAGTAGTCCACCCCCGGGGACCGGGACAGATACGCAGTATTTT | . | 16 | TRBJ2-3 | TRBV19 | .
CASSLGGQPQHF | TGTGCCAGCAGTTTAGGGGGCCAGCCCCAGCATTTT | . | 12 | TRBJ1-5 | TRBV28 | .
CAWSEDTAKSTDTQYF | TGTGCCTGGAGTGAGGACACCGCTAAAAGCACAGATACGCAGTATTTT | . | 16 | TRBJ2-3 | TRBV30 | .
CASTPGVGYTF | TGTGCCAGCACCCCGGGTGTGGGCTACACCTTC | . | 11 | TRBJ1-2 | TRBV25-1 | .
CASSSTGGRNEKLFF | TGCGCCAGCAGCTCGACAGGGGGAAGAAATGAAAAACTGTTTTTT | TRBD1 | 15 | TRBJ1-4 | TRBV5-1 | .
CASSSEQYWVGYTF | TGTGCCAGCAGCTCGGAGCAGTATTGGGTAGGCTACACCTTC | . | 14 | TRBJ1-2 | TRBV7-9 | .
CASREGLAGWETQYF | TGTGCCAGCAGAGAGGGACTAGCGGGGTGGGAGACCCAGTACTTC | TRBD2 | 15 | TRBJ2-5 | TRBV7-9 | .